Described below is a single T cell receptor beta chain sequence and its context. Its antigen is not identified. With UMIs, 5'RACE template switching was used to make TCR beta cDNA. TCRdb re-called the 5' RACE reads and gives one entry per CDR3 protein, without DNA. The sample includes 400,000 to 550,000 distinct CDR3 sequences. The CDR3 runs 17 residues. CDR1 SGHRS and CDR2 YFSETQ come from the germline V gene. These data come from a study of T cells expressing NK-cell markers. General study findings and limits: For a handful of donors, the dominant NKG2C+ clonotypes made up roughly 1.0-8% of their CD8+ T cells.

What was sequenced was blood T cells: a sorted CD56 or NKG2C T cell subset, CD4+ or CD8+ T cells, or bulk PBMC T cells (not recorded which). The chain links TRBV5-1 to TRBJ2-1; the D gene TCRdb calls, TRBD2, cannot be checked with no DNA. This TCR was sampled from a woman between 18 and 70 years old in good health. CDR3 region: CASSWGASASSYNEQFF.